The 7 T cell receptor beta chains presented below share a single source sample, sequenced in a study of OX40 agonist ivuxolimab in advanced cancers. Assay used: immunoSEQ multiplex PCR; TCRdb lists only in-frame clones, some missing. Of roughly 63,000 clones listed, 89% are singletons. Material: CD4+ or CD8+ T cells sorted from blood, obtained in a trial of the OX40 agonist ivuxolimab. All receptors derive from an adult with an advanced solid tumor such as melanoma, head and neck, liver or kidney cancer.

V and J are TRBV27 and TRBJ2-1, with D uncertain. CDR3 size: 12 residues. Per germline, CDR1 MNHEY and CDR2 SMNVEV (reference sequence). Trimming pared 4 bases from V and 7 bases from J, leaving 8 bases between. CDR3 sequence reads: CASSYRGNEQFF. The DNA of the CDR3 is TGTGCCAGCAGTTACCGTGGTAATGAGCAGTTCTTC.

The chain carries TRBV27 and TRBJ1-4, with D possibly matching TRBD1 (5 bases). The CDR3 is 14 amino acids. Per the germline V gene, CDR1 is MNHEY and CDR2 is SMNVEV (reference sequence). Trimming left V 3 bases short and J 4 bases short, with 9 bases between. DNA of the CDR3: TGTGCCAGCAGTTTTCGACAGCGTAATGAAAAACTGTTTTTT. Translating gives CASSFRQRNEKLFF.

Only one count was recorded for this clone. CDR3 residues: CASREGTSGSNEQFF. The CDR3 DNA follows: TGTGCCAGCAGGGAGGGGACTAGCGGGTCGAATGAGCAGTTCTTC. The rearrangement links TRBV7-9 to TRBJ2-1; 12 bases are shared with TRBD2. CDR1 is SEHNR and CDR2 is FQNEAQ in the germline V gene (reference sequence). The CDR3 covers 15 residues. Trimming took 6 bases from V and 7 from J; bases not matched to a gene: 7.

This chain uses TRBV19 with TRBJ1-2; a weak D match, TRBD1 (5 bases). The CDR3 extends over 11 amino acids. Germline CDR1 reads LNHDA; CDR2 reads SQIVND (reference sequence). V lost 5 bases and J 7 bases, leaving 8 bases between the germline ends. The CDR3 loop reads CASSDSSGYTF. The CDR3 bases are TGTGCCAGTAGTGACAGTTCTGGCTACACCTTC.

This clone has only a few counts. V usage is TRBV9 and J usage is TRBJ1-4, with TRBD1 as a possible D gene (6 bases). Trimming pared 5 bases from V and 12 bases from J, leaving 14 bases between. The CDR3 spans 12 residues. Per the germline V gene, CDR1 is SGDLS and CDR2 is YYNGEE. The CDR3 is CASRSGDTELFF. The CDR3 region has the DNA TGTGCCAGCAGGTCGGGGGACACCGAACTGTTTTTT.

V gene TRBV7-3 combines with J gene TRBJ2-2; no definite D call. The CDR3 sequence is 12 residues long. Per the germline V gene, CDR1 is SGHTA and CDR2 is FQGTGA. Trimming removed 6 bases at V and 6 bases at J, with 8 bases between. The CDR3 spells CASSLLSGELFF. For the CDR3, the DNA is TGTGCCAGCAGTTTACTATCCGGGGAGCTGTTTTTT.

This chain links TRBV29-1 with TRBJ2-2, with unresolved D. Germline values: CDR1 SQVTM, CDR2 ANQGSEA. CDR3 length equals 12 residues. Between the trimmed V and J ends, which lost 2 bases and 6 bases, there was a span of 7 bases. This chain's CDR3 is CSVEKGSGELFF. In DNA form, the CDR3 reads TGCAGCGTTGAAAAGGGATCCGGGGAGCTGTTTTTT.